This T cell receptor (beta chain) was obtained from a study of blood T cell repertoires in COVID-19. Turning to the study itself: The United States, Italy and Spain were the sources of the acute and convalescent COVID-19 samples. PBMCs, B-cell-depleted T cells, or T cells were the source of the cDNA or gDNA that made up the material.

Trimming pared 3 bases from V and 6 bases from J, leaving 8 bases between. The CDR3 has 13 amino acids. In the authors' methods: Amplified reference gene primers provided the basis for estimating nucleated cell counts. Sequencing used immunoSEQ multiplex PCR; TCRdb keeps in-frame clones, though not all of them. V and J calls and clone size are copied from that table; D and trimming were computed from the DNA. The sample gives 200,000 to 250,000 clones, approximately 86% of which show up once; under 2% is in the top ten. The receptor was derived from a woman aged 60 to 75 who had recovered from COVID-19. The V and J genes are TRBV12-3 or TRBV12-4 and TRBJ2-2, with D hard to call. Sequenced sample: peripheral blood. CDR3 in amino acids: CASSFAMAGELFF. CDR3 DNA sequence: TGTGCCAGCAGTTTCGCGATGGCCGGGGAGCTGTTTTTT.